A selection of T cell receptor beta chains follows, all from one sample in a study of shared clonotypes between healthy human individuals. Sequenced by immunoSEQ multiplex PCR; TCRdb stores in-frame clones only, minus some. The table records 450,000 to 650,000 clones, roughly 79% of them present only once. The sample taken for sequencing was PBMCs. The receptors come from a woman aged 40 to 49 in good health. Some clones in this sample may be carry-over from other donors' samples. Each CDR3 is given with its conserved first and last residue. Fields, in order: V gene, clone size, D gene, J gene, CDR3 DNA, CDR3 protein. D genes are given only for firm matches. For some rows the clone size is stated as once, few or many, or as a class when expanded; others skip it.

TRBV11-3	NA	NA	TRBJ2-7	TGTGCCAGCAGCCCATCATCGGGAAACGAGCAGTACTTC	CASSPSSGNEQYF
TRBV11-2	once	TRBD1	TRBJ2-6	TGTGCCAGCAGCTCGCAACCTACAGGGGCTGGGGCCAACGTCCTGACTTTC	CASSSQPTGAGANVLTF
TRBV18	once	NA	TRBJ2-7	TGTGCCAGCTCACGGGCCTCCTACGAGCAGTACTTC	CASSRASYEQYF
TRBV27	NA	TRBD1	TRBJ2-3	TGTGCCAGCAGCAGTTGGGACAGGGATACGCAGTATTTT	CASSSWDRDTQYF
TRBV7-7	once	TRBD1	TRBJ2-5	TGTGCTAGCAGCCTCCGACAGGGGCTGGAGACCCAGTACTTC	CASSLRQGLETQYF
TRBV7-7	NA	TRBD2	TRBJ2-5	TGTGCCAGCAGCAACGCGGGAGGCGGTGGGGAGACCCAGTACTTC	CASSNAGGGGETQYF
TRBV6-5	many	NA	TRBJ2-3	TGTGCCAGCAGTTACTCAGAGACAGATACGCAGTATTTT	CASSYSETDTQYF
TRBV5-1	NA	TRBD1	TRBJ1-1	TGCGCCAGCAGCGCACAGACAGGGGGCACTGAAGCTTTCTTT	CASSAQTGGTEAFF
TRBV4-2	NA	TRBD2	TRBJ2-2	TGTGCCAGCAGCCCGGGACTAGCGGACCCCACCGGGGAGCTGTTTTTT	CASSPGLADPTGELFF
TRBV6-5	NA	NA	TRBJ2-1	TGTGCCAGCAGTTATCCCCCGACTTTCTTCAATGAGCAGTTCTTC	CASSYPPTFFNEQFF
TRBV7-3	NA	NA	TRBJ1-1	TGTGCCAGCAGCCCCCATGGGGGCAACACTGAAGCTTTCTTT	CASSPHGGNTEAFF
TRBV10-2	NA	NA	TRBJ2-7	TGCGCCAGCAGTGAGTCTAGTAGGTACGAGCAGTACTTC	CASSESSRYEQYF
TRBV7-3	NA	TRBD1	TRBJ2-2	TGTGCCAGCAGCCTCAGACAGGGCCTGACTGCCGGGGAGCTGTTTTTT	CASSLRQGLTAGELFF
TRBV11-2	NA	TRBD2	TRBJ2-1	TGTGCCAGCAGCTTAGGGGGACTAGTGGACAATGAGCAGTTCTTC	CASSLGGLVDNEQFF
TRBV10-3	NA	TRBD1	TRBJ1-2	TGTGCCATCCGACAGGGCCCCGCCGGCGACTATGGCTACACCTTC	CAIRQGPAGDYGYTF
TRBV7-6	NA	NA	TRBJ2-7	TGTGCCAGCAGCTCCAATGTTTGGGGGCCAGTGCAGTACTTC	CASSSNVWGPVQYF
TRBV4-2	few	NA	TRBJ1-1	TGTGCCAGCAGCCTCGACCCTAGAAACACTGAAGCTTTCTTT	CASSLDPRNTEAFF